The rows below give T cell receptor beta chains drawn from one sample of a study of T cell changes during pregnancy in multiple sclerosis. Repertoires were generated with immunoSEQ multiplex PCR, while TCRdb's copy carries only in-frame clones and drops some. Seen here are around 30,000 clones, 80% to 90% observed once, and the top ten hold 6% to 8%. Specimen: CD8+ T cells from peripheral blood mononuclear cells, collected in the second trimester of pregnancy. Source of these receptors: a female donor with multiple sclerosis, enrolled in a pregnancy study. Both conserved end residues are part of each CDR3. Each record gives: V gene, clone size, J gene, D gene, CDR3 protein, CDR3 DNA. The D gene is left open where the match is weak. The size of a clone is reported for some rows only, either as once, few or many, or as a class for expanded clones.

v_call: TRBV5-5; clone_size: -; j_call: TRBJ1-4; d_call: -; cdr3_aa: CASSLAGNPNEKLFF; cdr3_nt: TGTGCCAGCAGCTTGGCAGGGAATCCTAATGAAAAACTGTTTTTT
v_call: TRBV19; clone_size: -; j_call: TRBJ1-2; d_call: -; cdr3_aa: CANSPGNSNYGYTF; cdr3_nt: TGTGCCAATTCACCGGGAAACTCTAACTATGGCTACACCTTC
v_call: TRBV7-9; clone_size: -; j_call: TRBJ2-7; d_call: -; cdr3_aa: CASSLSGPYEQYF; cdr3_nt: TGTGCCAGCAGCTTAAGCGGGCCCTACGAGCAGTACTTC
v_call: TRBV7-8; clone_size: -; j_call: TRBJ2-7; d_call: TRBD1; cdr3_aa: CASSLGVGTGYEQYF; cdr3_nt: TGTGCCAGCAGCTTAGGTGTCGGGACAGGGTACGAGCAGTACTTC
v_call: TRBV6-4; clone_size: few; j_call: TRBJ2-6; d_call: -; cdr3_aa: CASSPSGGSGANVLTF; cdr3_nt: TGTGCCAGCAGCCCTAGTGGGGGCTCGGGGGCCAACGTCCTGACTTTC
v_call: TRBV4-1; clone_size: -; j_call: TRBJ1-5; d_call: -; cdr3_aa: CAGSSEAGSQPQHF; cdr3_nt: TGTGCCGGCAGCTCGGAAGCGGGCAGTCAGCCCCAGCATTTT
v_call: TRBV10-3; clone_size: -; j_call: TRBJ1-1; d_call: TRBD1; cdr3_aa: CAISSTGEAFF; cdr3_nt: TGTGCCATCAGTTCGACAGGGGAAGCTTTCTTT
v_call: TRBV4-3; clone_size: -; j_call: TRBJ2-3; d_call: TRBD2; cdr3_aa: CASSRSQASGGTDTQYF; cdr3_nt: TGCGCCAGCAGCCGAAGCCAAGCTAGCGGGGGCACAGATACGCAGTATTTT
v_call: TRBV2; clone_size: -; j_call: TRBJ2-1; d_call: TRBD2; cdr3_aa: CASKTSYTGLKYNEQFF; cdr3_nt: TGTGCCAGCAAGACTTCGTATACGGGACTAAAATACAATGAGCAGTTCTTC
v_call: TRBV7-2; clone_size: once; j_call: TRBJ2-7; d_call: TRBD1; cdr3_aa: CASSPGQGGNEQYF; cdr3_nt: TGTGCCAGCAGCCCGGGACAGGGGGGAAACGAGCAGTACTTC
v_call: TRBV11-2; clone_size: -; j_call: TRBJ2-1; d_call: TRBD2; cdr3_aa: CASSPGLAAYNEQFF; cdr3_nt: TGTGCCAGCAGCCCCGGACTAGCGGCCTACAATGAGCAGTTCTTC
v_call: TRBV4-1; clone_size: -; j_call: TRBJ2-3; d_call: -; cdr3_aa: CASSPRRGGTASTDTQYF; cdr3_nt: TGCGCCAGCAGCCCACGGAGGGGGGGCACTGCCAGCACAGATACGCAGTATTTT
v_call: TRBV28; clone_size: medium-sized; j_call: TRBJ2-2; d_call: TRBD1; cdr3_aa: CASSSGQGNTGELFF; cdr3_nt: TGTGCCAGCAGTTCCGGACAGGGGAACACCGGGGAGCTGTTTTTT
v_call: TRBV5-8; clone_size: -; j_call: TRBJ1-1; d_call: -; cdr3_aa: CASRGLGETEAFF; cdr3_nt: TGTGCCAGCCGTGGGCTTGGGGAGACTGAAGCTTTCTTT
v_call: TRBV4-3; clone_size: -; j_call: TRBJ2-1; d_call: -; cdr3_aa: CASSQAGPLSSYNEQFF; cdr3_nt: TGCGCCAGCAGCCAGGCAGGGCCCCTGAGCTCCTACAATGAGCAGTTCTTC
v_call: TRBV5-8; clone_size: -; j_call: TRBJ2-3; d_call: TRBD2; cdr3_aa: CASSLSPGRDTQYF; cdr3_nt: TGTGCCAGCAGCTTGAGTCCCGGGAGGGACACGCAGTATTTT
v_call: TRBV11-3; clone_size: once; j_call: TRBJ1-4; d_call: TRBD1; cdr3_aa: CASSSLTGGLANEKLFF; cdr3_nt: TGTGCCAGCAGCTCGTTGACAGGGGGCCTGGCTAATGAAAAACTGTTTTTT
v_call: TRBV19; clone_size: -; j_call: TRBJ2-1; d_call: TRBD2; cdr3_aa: CASSMGLAEYNEQFF; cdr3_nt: TGTGCCAGTAGTATGGGGCTAGCGGAATACAATGAGCAGTTCTTC
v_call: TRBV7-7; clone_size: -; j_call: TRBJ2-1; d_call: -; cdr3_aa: CASSLYEGGGGHNEQFF; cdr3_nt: TGTGCTAGCAGCTTATACGAGGGGGGAGGGGGACACAATGAGCAGTTCTTC
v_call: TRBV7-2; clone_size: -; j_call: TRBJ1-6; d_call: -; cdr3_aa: CASDPGDSPLHF; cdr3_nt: TGTGCCAGCGATCCGGGGGATTCACCCCTCCACTTT
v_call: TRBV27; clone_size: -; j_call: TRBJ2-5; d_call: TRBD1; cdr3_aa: CASRRQGEETQYF; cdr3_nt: TGTGCCAGCAGGAGACAGGGCGAAGAGACCCAGTACTTC
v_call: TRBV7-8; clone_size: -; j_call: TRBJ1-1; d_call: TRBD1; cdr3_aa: CASSLVSGQGALGTEAFF; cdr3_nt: TGTGCCAGCAGCTTAGTATCGGGACAGGGGGCTTTGGGCACTGAAGCTTTCTTT
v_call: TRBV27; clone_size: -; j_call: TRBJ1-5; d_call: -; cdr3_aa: CASRQAGGEQPQHF; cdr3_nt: TGTGCCAGCAGGCAGGCGGGTGGCGAACAGCCCCAGCATTTT
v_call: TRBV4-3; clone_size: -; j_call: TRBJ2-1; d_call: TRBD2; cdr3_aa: CASSPGTSASNEQFF; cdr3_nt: TGCGCCAGCAGCCCGGGGACTAGCGCGTCCAATGAGCAGTTCTTC
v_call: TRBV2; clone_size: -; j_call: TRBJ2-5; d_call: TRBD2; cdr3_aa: CASRRFGRGGQETQYF; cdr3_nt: TGTGCCAGCAGAAGGTTCGGGCGGGGGGGCCAAGAGACCCAGTACTTC
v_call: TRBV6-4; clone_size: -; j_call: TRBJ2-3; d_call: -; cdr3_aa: CASSEARDSPTDTQYF; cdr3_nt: TGTGCCAGCAGTGAAGCTCGAGACTCACCCACAGATACGCAGTATTTT
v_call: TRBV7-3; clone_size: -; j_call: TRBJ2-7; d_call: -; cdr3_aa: CASSPLGADEQYF; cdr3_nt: TGTGCCAGCAGCCCCCTCGGAGCCGATGAGCAGTACTTC
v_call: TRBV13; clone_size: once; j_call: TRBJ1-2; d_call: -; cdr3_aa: CASSSYNYGYTF; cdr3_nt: TGTGCCAGCAGCTCCTATAACTATGGCTACACCTTC
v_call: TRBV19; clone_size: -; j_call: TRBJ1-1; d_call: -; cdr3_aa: CASSIDPGTQAFF; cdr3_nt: TGTGCCAGTAGTATCGATCCGGGGACACAAGCTTTCTTT
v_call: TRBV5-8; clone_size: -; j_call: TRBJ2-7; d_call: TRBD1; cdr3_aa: CASSTSGTGLGEQYF; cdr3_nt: TGTGCCAGCAGCACGTCCGGGACAGGGCTTGGCGAGCAGTACTTC
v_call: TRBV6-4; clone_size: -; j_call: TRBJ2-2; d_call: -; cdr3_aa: CASSDSPTGHTGELFF; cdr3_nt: TGTGCCAGCAGTGACTCGCCCACAGGGCACACCGGGGAGCTGTTTTTT
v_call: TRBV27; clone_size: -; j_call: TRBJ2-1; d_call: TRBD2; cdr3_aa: CASSLSSGSDEQFF; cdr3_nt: TGTGCCAGCAGTTTAAGTAGCGGGAGTGATGAGCAGTTCTTC
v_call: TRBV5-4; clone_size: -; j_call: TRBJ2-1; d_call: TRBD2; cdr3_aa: CASSGELAGGPGEQFF; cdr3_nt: TGTGCCAGCAGCGGGGAGCTAGCGGGGGGGCCTGGTGAGCAGTTCTTC
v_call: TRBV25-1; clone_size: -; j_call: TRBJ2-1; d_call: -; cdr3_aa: CASSVSGEQFF; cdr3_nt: TGTGCCAGCAGTGTTAGCGGAGAGCAGTTCTTC
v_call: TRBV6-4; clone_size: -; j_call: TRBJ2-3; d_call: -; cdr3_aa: CASSATGENTDTQYF; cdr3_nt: TGTGCCAGCAGTGCGACAGGAGAGAACACAGATACGCAGTATTTT
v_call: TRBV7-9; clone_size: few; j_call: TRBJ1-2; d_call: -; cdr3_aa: CASSFTGYGYTF; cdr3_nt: TGTGCCAGCAGCTTTACAGGGTACGGCTACACCTTC
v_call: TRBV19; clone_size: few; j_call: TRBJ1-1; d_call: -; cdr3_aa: CASSRTNTEAFF; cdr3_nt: TGTGCCAGTAGTAGGACAAACACTGAAGCTTTCTTT
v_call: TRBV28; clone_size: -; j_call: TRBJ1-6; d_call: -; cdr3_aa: CASSWTVSSPLHF; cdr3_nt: TGTGCCAGCAGTTGGACAGTTAGTTCACCCCTCCACTTT
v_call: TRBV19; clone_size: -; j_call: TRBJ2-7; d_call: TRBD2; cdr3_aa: CASSLGSGSGPDEQYF; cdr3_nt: TGTGCCAGTAGTCTTGGGAGCGGGAGCGGCCCGGACGAGCAGTACTTC
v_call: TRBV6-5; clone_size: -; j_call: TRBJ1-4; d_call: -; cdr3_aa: CASTPTRGVEKLFF; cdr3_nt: TGTGCCAGCACTCCCACGCGGGGGGTTGAAAAACTGTTTTTT
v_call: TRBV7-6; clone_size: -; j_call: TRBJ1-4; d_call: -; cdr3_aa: CASSSGLNEKLFF; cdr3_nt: TGTGCCAGCAGCTCCGGACTCAACGAAAAACTGTTTTTT
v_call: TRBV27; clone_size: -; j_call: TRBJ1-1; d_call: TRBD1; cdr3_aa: CASSTGQSYEAFF; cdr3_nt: TGTGCCAGCAGTACGGGACAGAGCTATGAAGCTTTCTTT
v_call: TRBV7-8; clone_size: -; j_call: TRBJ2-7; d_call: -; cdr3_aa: CASSNGRGLSYEQYF; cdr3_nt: TGTGCCAGCAGCAACGGCCGGGGTCTCTCCTACGAGCAGTACTTC
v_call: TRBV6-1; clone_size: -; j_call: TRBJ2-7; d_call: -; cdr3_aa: CASSEGQIAPYEQYF; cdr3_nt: TGTGCCAGCAGTGAAGGGCAGATAGCCCCCTACGAGCAGTACTTC
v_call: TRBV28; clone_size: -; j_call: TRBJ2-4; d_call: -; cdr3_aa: CASSTPGQLQAKNIQYF; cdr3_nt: TGTGCCAGCAGTACTCCCGGACAGCTTCAAGCCAAAAACATTCAGTACTTC
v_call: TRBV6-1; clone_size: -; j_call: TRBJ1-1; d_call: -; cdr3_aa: CASSEFTGAEAFF; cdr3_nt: TGTGCCAGCAGTGAATTTACGGGGGCTGAAGCTTTCTTT
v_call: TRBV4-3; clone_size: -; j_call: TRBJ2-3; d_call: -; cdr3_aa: CASSQDQGFTDTQYF; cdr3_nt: TGCGCCAGCAGCCAAGATCAGGGATTCACAGATACGCAGTATTTT
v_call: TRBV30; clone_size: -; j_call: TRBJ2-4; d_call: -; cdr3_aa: CAWSEKGEGNIQYF; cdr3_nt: TGTGCCTGGAGTGAAAAGGGTGAGGGTAACATTCAGTACTTC
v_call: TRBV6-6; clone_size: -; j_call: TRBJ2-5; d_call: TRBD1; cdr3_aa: CASSLRDSQETQYF; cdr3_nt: TGTGCCAGCAGTCTCCGGGACAGCCAAGAGACCCAGTACTTC
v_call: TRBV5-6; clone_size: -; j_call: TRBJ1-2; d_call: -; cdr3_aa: CASRWGESGYTF; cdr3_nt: TGTGCCAGCAGGTGGGGGGAGTCGGGCTACACCTTC
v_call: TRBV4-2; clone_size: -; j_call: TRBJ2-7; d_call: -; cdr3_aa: CASSQELAGSAHEQYF; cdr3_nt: TGTGCCAGCAGCCAAGAATTGGCAGGATCGGCGCACGAGCAGTACTTC
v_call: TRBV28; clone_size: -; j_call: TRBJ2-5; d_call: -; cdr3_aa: CASSFRGTPQETQYF; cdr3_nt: TGTGCCAGCAGTTTCCGCGGAACCCCCCAAGAGACCCAGTACTTC